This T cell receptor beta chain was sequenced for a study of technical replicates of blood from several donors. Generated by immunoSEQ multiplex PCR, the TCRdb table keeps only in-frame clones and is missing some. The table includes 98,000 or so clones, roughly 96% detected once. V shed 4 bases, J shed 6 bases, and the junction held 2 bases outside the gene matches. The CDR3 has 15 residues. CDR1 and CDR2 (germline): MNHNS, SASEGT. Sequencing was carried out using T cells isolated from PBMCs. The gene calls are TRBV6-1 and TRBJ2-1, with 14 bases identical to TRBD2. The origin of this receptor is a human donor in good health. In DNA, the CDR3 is TGTGCCAGCAGTGCGGGACTAGCGGGGGTCAATGAGCAGTTCTTC. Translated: CASSAGLAGVNEQFF.